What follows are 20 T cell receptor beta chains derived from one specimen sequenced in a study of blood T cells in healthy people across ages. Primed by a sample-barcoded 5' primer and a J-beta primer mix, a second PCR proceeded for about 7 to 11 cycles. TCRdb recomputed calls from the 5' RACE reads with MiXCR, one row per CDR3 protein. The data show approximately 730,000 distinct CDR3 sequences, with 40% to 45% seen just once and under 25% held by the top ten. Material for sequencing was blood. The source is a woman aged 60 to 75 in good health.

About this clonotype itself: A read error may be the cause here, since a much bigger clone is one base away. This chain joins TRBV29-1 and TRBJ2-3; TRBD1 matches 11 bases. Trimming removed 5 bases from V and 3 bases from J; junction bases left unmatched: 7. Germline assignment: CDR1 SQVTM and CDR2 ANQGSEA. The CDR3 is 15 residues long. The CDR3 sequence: CSVLGQGASTDTQYF. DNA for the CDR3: TGCAGCGTTCTAGGACAGGGGGCTTCGACAGATACGCAGTATTTT.

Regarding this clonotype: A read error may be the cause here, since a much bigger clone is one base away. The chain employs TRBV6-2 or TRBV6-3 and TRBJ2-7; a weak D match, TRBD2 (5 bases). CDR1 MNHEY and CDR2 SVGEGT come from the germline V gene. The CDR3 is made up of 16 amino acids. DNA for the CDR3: TGTACCAGCAGTTACGTAATTGGACGGGACTCCTACGAGCAGTACTTC. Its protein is CTSSYVIGRDSYEQYF.

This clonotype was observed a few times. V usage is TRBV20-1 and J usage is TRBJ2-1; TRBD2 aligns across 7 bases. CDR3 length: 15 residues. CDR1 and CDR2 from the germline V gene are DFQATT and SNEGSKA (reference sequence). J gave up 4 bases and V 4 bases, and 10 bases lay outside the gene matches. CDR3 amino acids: CSANAGVGKYNEQFF. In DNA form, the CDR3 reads TGCAGTGCTAATGCGGGAGTGGGGAAGTACAATGAGCAGTTCTTC.

The CDR3, as DNA: TGTGCCAGCATCCGTGGGGGGACAGGGGGAAGTGGTGAGCAGTACTTC. It encodes CASIRGGTGGSGEQYF. This chain joins TRBV27 and TRBJ2-7; TRBD1 matches at 11 bases. Germline trimming cut 7 bases from V and 7 bases from J; bases unmatched to any gene: 15. Germline V lookup: CDR1 MNHEY, CDR2 SMNVEV (reference sequence). The length of the CDR3 is 16 residues.

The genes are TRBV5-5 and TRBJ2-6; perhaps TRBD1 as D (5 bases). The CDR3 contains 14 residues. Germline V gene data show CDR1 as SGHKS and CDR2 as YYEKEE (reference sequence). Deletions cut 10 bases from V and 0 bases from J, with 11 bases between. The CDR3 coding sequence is TGTGCCTCACAGGTACTCTCTGGGGCCAACGTCCTGACTTTC. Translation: CASQVLSGANVLTF.

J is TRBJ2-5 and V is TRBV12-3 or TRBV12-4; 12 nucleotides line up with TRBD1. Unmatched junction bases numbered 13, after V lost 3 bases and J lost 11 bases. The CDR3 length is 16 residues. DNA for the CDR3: TGTGCCAGCAGTTTCCACGGGACAGGGGGCCGGGGAGTGCAGTACTTC. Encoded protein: CASSFHGTGGRGVQYF.

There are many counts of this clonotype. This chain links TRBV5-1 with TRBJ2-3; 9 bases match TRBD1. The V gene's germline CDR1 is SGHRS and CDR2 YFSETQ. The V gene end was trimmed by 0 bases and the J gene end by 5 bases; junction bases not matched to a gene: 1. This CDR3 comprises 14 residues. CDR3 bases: TGCGCCAGCAGCTTGGGACAGGGGGAAGATACGCAGTATTTT. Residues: CASSLGQGEDTQYF.

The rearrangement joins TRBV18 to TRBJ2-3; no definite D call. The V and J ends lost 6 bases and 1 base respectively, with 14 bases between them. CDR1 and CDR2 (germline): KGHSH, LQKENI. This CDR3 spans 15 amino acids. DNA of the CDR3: TGTGCCAGCTCCGCCGTAGGGATTCGCACAGATACGCAGTATTTT. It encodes CASSAVGIRTDTQYF.

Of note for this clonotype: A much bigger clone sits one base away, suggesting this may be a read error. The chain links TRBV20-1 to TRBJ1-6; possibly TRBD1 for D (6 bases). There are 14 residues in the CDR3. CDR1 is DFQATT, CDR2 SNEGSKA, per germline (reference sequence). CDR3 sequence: CSARGGGAYSSLHF. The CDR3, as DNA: TGCAGTGCTAGAGGGGGGGGCGCTTATTCATCCCTCCACTTT.

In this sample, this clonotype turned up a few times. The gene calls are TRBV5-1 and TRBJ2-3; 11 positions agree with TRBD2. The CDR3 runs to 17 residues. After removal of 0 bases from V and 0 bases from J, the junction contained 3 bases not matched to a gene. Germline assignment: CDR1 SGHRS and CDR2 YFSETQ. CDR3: CASSLAASGGSTDTQYF. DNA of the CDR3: TGCGCCAGCAGCTTGGCCGCTAGCGGGGGGAGCACAGATACGCAGTATTTT.

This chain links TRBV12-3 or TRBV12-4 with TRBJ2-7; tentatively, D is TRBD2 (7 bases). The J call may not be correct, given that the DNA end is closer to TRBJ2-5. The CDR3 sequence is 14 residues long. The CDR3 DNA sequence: TGTGCCAGCATCCCCGGCGGGGGCGGGGAGACCCAGTACTTC. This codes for CASIPGGGGETQYF.

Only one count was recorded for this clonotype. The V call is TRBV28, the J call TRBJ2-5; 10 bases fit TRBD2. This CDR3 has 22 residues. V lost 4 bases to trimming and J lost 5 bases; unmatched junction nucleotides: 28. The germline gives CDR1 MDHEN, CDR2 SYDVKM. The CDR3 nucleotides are TGTGCCAGCAGTTCATATCTAGGCCGGGACAGGAACCCTAGCGGGAGTCGGGAGACCCAGTACTTC. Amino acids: CASSSYLGRDRNPSGSRETQYF.

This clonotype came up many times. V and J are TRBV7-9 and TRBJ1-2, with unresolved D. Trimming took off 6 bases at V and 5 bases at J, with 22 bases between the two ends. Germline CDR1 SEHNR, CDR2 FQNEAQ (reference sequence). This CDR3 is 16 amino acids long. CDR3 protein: CASSRDYWKNGYGYTF. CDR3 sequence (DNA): TGTGCCAGCAGTCGGGATTATTGGAAAAACGGTTATGGCTACACCTTC.

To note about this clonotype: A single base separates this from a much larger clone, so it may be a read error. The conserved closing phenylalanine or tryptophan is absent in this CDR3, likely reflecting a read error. The CDR3 is CASSGAGRSDTQYL. The CDR3 DNA follows: TGTGCCAGCAGCGGAGCGGGAAGGTCAGATACGCAGTATTTA. The chain links TRBV9 to TRBJ2-3; TRBD2 matches at 7 bases. The CDR3 spans 14 residues. The V gene's germline CDR1 is SGDLS and CDR2 YYNGEE. With 3 bases clipped from V and 4 bases from J, the junction kept 5 bases outside the gene matches.

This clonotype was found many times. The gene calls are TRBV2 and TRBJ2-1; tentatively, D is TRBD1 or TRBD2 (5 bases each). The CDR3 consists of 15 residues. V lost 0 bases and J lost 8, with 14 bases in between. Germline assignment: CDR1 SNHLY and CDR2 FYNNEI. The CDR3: CASSEAGTSLDEQFF. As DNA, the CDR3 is TGTGCCAGCAGTGAAGCTGGGACGTCCCTCGATGAGCAGTTCTTC.

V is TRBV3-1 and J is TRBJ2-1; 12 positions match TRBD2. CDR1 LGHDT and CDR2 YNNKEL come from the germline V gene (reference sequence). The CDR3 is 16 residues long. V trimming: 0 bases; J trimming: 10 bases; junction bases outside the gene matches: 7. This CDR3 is CASSQDGLAGGREQFF. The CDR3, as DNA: TGTGCCAGCAGCCAAGATGGGCTAGCGGGGGGGCGAGAGCAGTTCTTC.

The CDR3 nucleotides are TGTGCCAGTAGTATATCGTACTATAGCGGCGAAGCACAAGAGACCCAGTACTTC. Translated, it gives CASSISYYSGEAQETQYF. The V and J genes are TRBV19 and TRBJ2-5; possible D gene TRBD2, 6 bases. CDR3 length equals 18 residues. Trimming took 2 bases from V and 2 from J, leaving 21 bases between them. CDR1 and CDR2 (germline): LNHDA, SQIVND (reference sequence).

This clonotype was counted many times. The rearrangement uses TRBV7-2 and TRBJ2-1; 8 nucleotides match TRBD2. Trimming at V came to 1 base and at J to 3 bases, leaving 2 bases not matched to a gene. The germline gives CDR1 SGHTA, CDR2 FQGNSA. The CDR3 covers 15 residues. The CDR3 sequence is CASSLVGTSYNEQFF. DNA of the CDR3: TGTGCCAGCAGCTTAGTAGGGACTAGCTACAATGAGCAGTTCTTC.

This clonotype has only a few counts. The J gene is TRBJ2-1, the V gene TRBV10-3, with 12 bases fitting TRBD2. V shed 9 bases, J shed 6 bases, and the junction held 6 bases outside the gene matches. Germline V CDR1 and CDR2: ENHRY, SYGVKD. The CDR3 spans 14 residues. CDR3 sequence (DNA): TGTGCCATATCCTCTAGCGGGGGGGCCAATGAGCAGTTCTTC. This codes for CAISSSGGANEQFF.

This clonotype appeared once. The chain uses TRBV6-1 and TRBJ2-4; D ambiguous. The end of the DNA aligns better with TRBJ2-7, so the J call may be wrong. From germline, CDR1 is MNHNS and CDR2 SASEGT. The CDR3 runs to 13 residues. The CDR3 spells CASRSMGGYEQYF. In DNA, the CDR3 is TGTGCCAGCAGAAGCATGGGCGGATACGAGCAGTACTTC.